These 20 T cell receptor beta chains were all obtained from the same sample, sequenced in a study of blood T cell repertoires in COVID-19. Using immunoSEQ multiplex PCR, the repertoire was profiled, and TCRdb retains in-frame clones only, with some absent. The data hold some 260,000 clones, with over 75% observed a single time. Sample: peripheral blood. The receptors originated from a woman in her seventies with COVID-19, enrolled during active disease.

The CDR3 sequence: CASSINSGTEAFF. The CDR3 bases are TGTGCCAGCAGTATAAATAGCGGCACTGAAGCTTTCTTT. This chain joins TRBV28 and TRBJ1-1; the D is unclear. V was shortened by 5 bases and J by 4 bases, with 11 bases between the two germline ends. Germline V gene sequence: CDR1 MDHEN, CDR2 SYDVKM. There are 13 residues in the CDR3.

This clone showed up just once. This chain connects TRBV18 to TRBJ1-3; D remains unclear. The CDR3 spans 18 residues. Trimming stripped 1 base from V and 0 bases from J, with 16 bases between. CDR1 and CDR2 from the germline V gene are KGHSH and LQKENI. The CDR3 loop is CASSPRGIGSLSGNTIYF. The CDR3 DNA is TGTGCCAGCTCACCACGCGGGATTGGGAGCCTCTCTGGAAACACCATATATTTT.

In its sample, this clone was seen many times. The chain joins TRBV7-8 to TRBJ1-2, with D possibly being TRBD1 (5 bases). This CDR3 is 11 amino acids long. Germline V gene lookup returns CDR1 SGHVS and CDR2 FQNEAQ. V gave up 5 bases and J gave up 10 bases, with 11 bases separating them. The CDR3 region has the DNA TGTGCCAGCAGCACCGGGGGAGCCTACACCTTC. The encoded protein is CASSTGGAYTF. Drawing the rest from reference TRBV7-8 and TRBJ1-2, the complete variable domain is GAGVSQSPRYKVAKRGQDVALRCDPISGHVSLFWYQQALGQGPEFLTYFQNEAQLDKSGLPSDRFFAERPEGSVSTLKIQRTQQEDSAVYLCASSTGGAYTFGSGTRLTVV.

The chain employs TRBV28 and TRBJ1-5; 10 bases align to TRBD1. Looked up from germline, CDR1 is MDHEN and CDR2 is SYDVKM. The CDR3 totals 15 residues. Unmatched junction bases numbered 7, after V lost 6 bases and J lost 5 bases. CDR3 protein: CASRPGTGAYQPQHF. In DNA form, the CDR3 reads TGTGCCAGCAGACCCGGGACAGGGGCCTATCAGCCCCAGCATTTT.

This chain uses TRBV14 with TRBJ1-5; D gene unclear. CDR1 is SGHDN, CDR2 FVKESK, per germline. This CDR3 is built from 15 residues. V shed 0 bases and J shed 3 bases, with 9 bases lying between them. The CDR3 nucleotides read TGTGCCAGCAGCCAAGATGACAAGTACAATCAGCCCCAGCATTTT. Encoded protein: CASSQDDKYNQPQHF.

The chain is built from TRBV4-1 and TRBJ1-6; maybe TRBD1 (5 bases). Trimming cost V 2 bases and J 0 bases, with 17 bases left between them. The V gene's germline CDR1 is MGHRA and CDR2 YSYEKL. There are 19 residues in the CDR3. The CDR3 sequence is CASSQFSSDRSSYNSPLHF. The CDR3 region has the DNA TGCGCCAGCAGCCAATTCTCGTCAGACAGAAGCTCCTATAATTCACCCCTCCACTTT.

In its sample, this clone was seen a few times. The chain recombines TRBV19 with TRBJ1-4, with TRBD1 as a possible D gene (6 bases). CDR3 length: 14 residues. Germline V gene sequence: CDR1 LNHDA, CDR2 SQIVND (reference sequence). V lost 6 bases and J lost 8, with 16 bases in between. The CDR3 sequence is CASRNTGLGEKLFF. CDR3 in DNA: TGTGCCAGTAGGAACACAGGGCTGGGAGAAAAACTGTTTTTT.

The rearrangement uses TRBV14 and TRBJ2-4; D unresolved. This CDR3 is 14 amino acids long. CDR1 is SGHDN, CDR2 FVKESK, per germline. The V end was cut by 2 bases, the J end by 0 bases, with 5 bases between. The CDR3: CASSQTIAKNIQYF. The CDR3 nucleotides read TGTGCCAGCAGCCAAACAATAGCCAAAAACATTCAGTACTTC.

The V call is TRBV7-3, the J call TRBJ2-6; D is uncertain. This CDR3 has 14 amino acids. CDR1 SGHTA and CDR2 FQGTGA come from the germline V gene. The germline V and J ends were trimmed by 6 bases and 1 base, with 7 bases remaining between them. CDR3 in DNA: TGTGCCAGCAGTGAGCGTTCTGGGGCCAACGTCCTGACTTTC. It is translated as CASSERSGANVLTF.

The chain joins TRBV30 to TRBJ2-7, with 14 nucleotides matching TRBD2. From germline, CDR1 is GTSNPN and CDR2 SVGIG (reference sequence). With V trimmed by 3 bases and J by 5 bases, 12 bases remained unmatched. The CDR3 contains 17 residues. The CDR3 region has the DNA TGTGCCTGGAGCTCCGGACTAGCGGGAGGTATATCCGACGAGCAGTACTTC. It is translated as CAWSSGLAGGISDEQYF.

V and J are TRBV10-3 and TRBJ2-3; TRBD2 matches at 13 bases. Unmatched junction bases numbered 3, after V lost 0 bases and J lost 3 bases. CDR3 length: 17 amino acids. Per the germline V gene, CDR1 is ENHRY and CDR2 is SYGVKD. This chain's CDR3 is CAISESTSGRGTDTQYF. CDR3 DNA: TGTGCCATCAGTGAGTCTACTAGCGGGAGGGGTACAGATACGCAGTATTTT.

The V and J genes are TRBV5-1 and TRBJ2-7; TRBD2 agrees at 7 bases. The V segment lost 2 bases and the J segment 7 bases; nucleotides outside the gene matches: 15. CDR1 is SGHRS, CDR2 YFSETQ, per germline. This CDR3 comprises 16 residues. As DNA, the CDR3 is TGCGCCAGCAGCTTACCCGGAGCGGGATCGCCGGGGGAGCAGTACTTC. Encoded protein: CASSLPGAGSPGEQYF.

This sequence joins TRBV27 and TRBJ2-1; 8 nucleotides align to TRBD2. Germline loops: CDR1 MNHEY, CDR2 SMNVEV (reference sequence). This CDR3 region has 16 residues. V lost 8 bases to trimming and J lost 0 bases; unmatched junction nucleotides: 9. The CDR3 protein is CASRVGRGSSYNEQFF. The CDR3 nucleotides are TGTGCCAGCCGCGTCGGGAGGGGGAGCTCCTACAATGAGCAGTTCTTC.

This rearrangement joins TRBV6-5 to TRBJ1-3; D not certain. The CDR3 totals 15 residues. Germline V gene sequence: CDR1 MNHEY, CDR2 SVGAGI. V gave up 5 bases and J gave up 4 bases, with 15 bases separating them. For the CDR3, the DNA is TGTGCCAGCAGTCCCATGTCTACGGGGGGAAACACCATATATTTT. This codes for CASSPMSTGGNTIYF.

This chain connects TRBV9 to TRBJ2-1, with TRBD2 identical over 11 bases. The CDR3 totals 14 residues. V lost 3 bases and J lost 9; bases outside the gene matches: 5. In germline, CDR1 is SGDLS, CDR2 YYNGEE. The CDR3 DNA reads TGTGCCAGCAGCGCTGGACTAGCGGGCGCTGAGCAGTTCTTC. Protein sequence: CASSAGLAGAEQFF. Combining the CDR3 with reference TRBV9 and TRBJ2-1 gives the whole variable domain DSGVTQTPKHLITATGQRVTLRCSPRSGDLSVYWYQQSLDQGLQFLIQYYNGEERAKGNILERFSAQQFPDLHSELNLSSLELGDSALYFCASSAGLAGAEQFFGPGTRLTVL.

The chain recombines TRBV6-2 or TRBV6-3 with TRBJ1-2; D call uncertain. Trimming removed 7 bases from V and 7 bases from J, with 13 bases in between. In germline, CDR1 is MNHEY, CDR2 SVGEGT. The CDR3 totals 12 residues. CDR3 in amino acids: CASTPGGFGYTF. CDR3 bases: TGTGCCAGCACCCCCGGAGGGTTTGGCTACACCTTC.

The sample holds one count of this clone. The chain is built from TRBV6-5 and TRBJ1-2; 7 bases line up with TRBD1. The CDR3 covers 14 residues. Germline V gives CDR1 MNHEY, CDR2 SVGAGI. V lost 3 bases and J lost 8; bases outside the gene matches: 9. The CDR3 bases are TGTGCCAGCAGTTATTCTCAGGGGGTGTGGGGCTACACCTTC. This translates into CASSYSQGVWGYTF.

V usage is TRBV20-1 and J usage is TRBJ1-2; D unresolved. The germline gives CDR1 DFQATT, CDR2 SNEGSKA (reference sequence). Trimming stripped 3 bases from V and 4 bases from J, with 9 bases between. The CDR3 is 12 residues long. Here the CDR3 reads CSASPDIYGYTF. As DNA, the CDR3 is TGCAGTGCTAGTCCAGATATCTATGGCTACACCTTC.

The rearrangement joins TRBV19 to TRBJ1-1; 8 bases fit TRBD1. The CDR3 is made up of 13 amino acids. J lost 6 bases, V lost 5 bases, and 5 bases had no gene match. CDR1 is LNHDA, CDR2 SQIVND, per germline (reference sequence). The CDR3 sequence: CASSLRTGSEAFF. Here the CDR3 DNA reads TGTGCCAGTAGTTTACGGACAGGGTCTGAAGCTTTCTTT.

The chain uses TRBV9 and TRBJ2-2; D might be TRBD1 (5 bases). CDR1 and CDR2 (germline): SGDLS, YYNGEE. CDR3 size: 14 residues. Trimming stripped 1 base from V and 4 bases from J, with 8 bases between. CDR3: CASSVQGRTGELFF. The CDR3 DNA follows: TGTGCCAGCAGCGTACAGGGTCGCACCGGGGAGCTGTTTTTT.